This T cell receptor beta chain was identified in a study of blood T cell repertoires in COVID-19. Overall study context: Collection of acute and convalescent COVID-19 samples took place in the United States, Italy and Spain.

Seattle patient enrollment occurred during active infection, with longitudinal follow-up thereafter. Profiling relied on immunoSEQ multiplex PCR, and the TCRdb table lists in-frame clones only, not all of them. In the table there are some 450,000 clones, around nine tenths of which are singletons. From germline, CDR1 is MNHEY and CDR2 SMNVEV (reference sequence). V dropped 4 bases and J dropped 4; count of bases not matched to a gene: 6. The CDR3 totals 15 residues. The receptor comes from a man aged 18 to 30 with COVID-19, enrolled during active disease. This chain connects TRBV27 to TRBJ2-3; 9 bases align to TRBD2. The source material was peripheral blood. CDR3 amino acids: CASSYQLAGADTQYF. The CDR3 coding sequence is TGTGCCAGCAGTTACCAACTAGCGGGCGCAGATACGCAGTATTTT.